This T cell receptor (beta chain) was captured in a study of post-analysis software for immune sequencing data (dated by TCRdb to the mid-2010s). Study-level background: Recorded disease courses included relapsing-remitting, secondary progressive and progressive-relapsing multiple sclerosis, with some patients lacking subtype annotation. The multiple sclerosis patient repertoires were compared with more than 9 previously published healthy control repertoires from donors aged about 6 to 26 years. A subset of samples was prepared in parallel using single-end sample barcoding, then pooled and co-amplified after Illumina adapter ligation. The investigation overall reported the following: Significantly higher frequencies in patients than in controls were found for five or six TRBV segments, including TRBV5-6, TRBV5-1 and TRBV20-1. Direct clustering with F measure revealed strong co-clustering of samples prepared in the same batch, which led to a batch-effect correction. The multiple sclerosis patient group was slightly younger than the control group. Normalized Chao1 diversity was significantly lower in multiple sclerosis patients than controls, suggesting substantial peripheral T-cell clonal expansion.

TCR beta repertoires were profiled from peripheral blood of over 10 young patients with multiple sclerosis to demonstrate the VDJtools post-analysis software. The multiple sclerosis patients were children and adolescents between 6 and 15 years of age. Preparation of the library involved PCR. These reads were obtained on an Illumina HiSeq 2500. Unique molecular identifiers were incorporated into TCR beta cDNA libraries to reduce PCR and sequencing biases. Per 1 to 10 million input T cells, approximately 500,000 cDNA molecules were obtained, such that each molecule approximated one T cell. Patient libraries were prepared and sequenced with the same protocol used for the earlier healthy control dataset. Samples belonging to the same batch were prepared together, multiplexed and sequenced on a shared HiSeq lane. Turning to the authors' computational methods: Raw barcoded reads were processed with MIGEC, and single-read molecular identifier groups were discarded before consensus assembly and CDR3 extraction. VDJtools was used for post-analysis of the clonotype tables, and diversity was normalized by down-sampling every dataset to the size of the smallest sample. To correct batch-related cross-sample contamination, repertoire overlap clustering matched CDR3 amino acid sequences but not nucleotide sequences. Using fastp at Q25 and MiXCR, TCRdb reprocessed the public reads and kept productive beta chains. For every CDR3 protein sequence, its rows merge into one entry that carries the most common genes and DNA. TCRdb's processing, not the authors', yielded these V and J calls. The sample profile shows roughly 650,000 distinct CDR3 sequences; approximately 59% of them were found once. Around 11% of the sample goes to the ten largest clones.

CDR1 and CDR2 are drawn from the germline V gene (reference sequence): LGHDT, YNNKEL. From cysteine to phenylalanine, the CDR3 is 15 amino acids long. Solely the CDR3 DNA is kept, with 45 bases framed from the first base. This clonotype has only one observation. Its antigen specificity is not known. Compared with germline, one end of the junction differs, possibly owing to a read error. This chain is built from TRBV3-1 and TRBJ2-5; the best D guess is TRBD2, with 7 bases matching. Sequencing was done on a sample of blood. The sequence derives from a girl aged 2 to 10 with multiple sclerosis. Here the CDR3 is given as CASSQPRGAQEAQYF. The sequence in DNA is TGTGCCAGCAGCCAACCTCGGGGGGCGCAAGAGGCCCAGTACTTC.